The text below deals with one TCR beta chain. This sample is part of a study of blood T cell repertoires in COVID-19. As for the study in general: COVID-19 samples collected from the United States, Italy and Spain covered acute and convalescent phases. T cells, B-cell-depleted T cells, or PBMCs provided the cDNA or gDNA that served as material.

Germline trimming cut 5 bases from V and 3 bases from J; bases unmatched to any gene: 9. The CDR3 sequence is 17 residues long. Germline-derived CDR1 and CDR2 are MNHNY and SVGAGI (reference sequence). Source study methods: Amplified reference gene primers provided the basis for estimating nucleated cell counts. Assay: immunoSEQ multiplex PCR; the TCRdb copy retains only in-frame clones and omits some. That table supplies the V and J calls and clone size; D and trimming were determined from the DNA. Counted here are under 200,000 clones, 79% occurring once; the ten biggest clones make up roughly 8%. V and J are TRBV6-6 and TRBJ2-5, with TRBD2 identical over 13 bases. The receptor was isolated from a woman aged 55-69 years with COVID-19, enrolled during active disease. Sequencing used peripheral blood. Here the CDR3 DNA reads TGTGCCAGCAGTCTTACTAGCGGGGGGGAGAGGGAAGAGACCCAGTACTTC. Translated: CASSLTSGGEREETQYF.